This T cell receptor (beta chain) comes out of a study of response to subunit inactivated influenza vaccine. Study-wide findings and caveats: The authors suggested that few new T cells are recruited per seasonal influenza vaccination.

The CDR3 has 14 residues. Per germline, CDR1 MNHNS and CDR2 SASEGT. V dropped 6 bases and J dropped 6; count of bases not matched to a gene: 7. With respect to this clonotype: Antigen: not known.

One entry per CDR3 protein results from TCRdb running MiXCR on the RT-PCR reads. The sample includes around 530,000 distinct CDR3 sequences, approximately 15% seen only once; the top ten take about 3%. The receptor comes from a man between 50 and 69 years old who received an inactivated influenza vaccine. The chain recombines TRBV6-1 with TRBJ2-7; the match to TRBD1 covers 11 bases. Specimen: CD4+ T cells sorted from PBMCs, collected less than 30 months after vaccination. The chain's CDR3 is CASRGQGGIVEQYF. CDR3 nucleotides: TGTGCCAGCAGGGGACAGGGGGGTATCGTCGAGCAGTACTTC.